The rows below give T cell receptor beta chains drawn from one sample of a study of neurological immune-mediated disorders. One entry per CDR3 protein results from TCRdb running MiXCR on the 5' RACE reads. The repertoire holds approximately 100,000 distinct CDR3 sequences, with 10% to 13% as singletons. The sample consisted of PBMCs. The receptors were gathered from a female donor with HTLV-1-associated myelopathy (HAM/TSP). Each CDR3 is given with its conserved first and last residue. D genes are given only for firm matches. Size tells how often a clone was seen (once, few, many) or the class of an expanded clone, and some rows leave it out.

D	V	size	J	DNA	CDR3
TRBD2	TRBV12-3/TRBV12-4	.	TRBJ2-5	TGTGCCAGCAGTTTTAGCGGGGGGGCTCAAGAGACCCAGTACTTC	CASSFSGGAQETQYF
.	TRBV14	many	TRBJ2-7	TGTGCCAGCAGCCAAGGGAAGGCAAGGGAGCAGTACTTC	CASSQGKAREQYF
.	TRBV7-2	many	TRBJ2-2	TGTGCCAGCAGCTTAGGCCAGACCGGGGAGCTGTTTTTT	CASSLGQTGELFF
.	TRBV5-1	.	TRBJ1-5	TGCGCCAGCAGCTTGGGGCAAGGAAACAATCAGCCCCAGCATTTT	CASSLGQGNNQPQHF
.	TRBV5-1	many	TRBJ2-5	TGCGCCAGCAGCTTTTTGACGGAAGAGACCCAGTACTTC	CASSFLTEETQYF
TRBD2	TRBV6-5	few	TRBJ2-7	TGTGCCAGCAGTTCCGTGGGGGGGACCGAGCAGTACTTC	CASSSVGGTEQYF
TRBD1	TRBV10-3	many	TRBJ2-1	TGTGCCATCAGGGGGACAGATGAGCAGTTCTTC	CAIRGTDEQFF
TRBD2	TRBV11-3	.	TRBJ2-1	TGTGCCAGCAGTCATAGCGGGGGGATCCTCTTCAATGAGCAGTTCTTC	CASSHSGGILFNEQFF
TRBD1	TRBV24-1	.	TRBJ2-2	TGTGCCACCAGTGACTGGGACAGCGCAGGGACCGGGGAGCTGTTTTTT	CATSDWDSAGTGELFF
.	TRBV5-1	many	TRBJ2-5	TGCGCCAGCAGCCCCCTCCGTCAAGAGACCCAGTACTTC	CASSPLRQETQYF
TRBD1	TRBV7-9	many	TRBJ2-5	TGTGCCAGCAGCTCCCTCTACAGGGGGTCTGGGGAGACCCAGTACTTC	CASSSLYRGSGETQYF